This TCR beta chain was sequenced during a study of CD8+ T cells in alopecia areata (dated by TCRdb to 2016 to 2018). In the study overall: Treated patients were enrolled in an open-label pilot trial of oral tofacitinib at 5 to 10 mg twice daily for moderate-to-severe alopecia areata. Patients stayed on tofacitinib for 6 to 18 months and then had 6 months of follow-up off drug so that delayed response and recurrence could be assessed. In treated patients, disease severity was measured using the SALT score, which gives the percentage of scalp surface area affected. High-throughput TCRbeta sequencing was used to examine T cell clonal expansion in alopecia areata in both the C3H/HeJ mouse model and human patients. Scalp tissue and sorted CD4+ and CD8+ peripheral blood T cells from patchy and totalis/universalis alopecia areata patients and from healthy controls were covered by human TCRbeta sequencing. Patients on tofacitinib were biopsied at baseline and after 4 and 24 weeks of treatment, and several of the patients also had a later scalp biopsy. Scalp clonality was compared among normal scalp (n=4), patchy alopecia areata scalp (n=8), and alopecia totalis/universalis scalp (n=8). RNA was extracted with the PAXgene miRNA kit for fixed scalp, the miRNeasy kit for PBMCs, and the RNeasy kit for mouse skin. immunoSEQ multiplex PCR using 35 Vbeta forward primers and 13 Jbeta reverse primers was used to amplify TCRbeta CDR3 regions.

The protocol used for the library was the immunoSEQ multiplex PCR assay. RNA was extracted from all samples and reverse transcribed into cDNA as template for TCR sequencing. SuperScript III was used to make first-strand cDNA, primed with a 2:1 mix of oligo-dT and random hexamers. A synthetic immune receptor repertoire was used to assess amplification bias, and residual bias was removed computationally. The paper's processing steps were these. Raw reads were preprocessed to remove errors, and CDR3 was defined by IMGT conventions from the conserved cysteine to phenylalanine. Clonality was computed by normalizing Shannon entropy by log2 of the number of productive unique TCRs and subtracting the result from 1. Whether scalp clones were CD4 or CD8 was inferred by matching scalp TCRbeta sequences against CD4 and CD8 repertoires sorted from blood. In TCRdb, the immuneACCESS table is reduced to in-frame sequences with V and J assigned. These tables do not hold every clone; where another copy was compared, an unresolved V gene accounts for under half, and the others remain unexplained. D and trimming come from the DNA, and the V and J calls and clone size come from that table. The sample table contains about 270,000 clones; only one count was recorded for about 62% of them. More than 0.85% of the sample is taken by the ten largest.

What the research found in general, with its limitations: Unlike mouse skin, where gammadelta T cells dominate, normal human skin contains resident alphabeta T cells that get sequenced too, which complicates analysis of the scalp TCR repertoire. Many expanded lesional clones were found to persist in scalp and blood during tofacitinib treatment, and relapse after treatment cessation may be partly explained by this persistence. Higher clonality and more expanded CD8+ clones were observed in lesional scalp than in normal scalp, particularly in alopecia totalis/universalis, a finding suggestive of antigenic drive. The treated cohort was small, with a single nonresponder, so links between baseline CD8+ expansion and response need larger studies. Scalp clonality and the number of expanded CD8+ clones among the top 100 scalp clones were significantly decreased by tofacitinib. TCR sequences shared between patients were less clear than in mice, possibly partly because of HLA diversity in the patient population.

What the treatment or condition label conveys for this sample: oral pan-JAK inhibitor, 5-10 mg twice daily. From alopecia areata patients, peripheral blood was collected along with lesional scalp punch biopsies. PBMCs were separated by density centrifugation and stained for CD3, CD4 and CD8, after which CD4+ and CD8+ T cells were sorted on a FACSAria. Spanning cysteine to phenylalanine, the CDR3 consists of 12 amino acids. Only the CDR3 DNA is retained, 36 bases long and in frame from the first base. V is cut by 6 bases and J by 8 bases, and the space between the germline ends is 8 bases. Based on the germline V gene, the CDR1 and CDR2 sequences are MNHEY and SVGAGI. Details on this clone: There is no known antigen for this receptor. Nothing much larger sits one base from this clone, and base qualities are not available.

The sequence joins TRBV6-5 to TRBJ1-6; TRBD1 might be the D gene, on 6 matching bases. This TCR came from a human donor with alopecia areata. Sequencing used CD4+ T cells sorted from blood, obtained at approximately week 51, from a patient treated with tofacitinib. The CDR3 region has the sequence CASRRTDSPLHF. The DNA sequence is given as TGTGCCAGCAGAAGGACAGATTCACCCCTCCACTTT.